The rows below give T cell receptor beta chains drawn from one sample of a study of T cells in Graves' hyperthyroidism and ophthalmopathy. TCRdb re-called the multiplex PCR reads with MiXCR, one entry per CDR3 protein. The table includes more than 150,000 distinct CDR3 sequences, 15% to 20% detected once. The sequenced sample consisted of blood. The receptors shown here come from a woman in her forties or fifties with Graves' hyperthyroidism. Each CDR3 is given with its conserved first and last residue. Fields, in order: J gene, clone size, V gene, D gene, CDR3 DNA, CDR3 protein. A D gene is named only where the DNA matches it firmly. The size entry is marked missing in some rows and otherwise reads once, few, many or a size class.

j_call: TRBJ2-7; clone_size: many; v_call: TRBV6-5; d_call: .; cdr3_nt: TGTGCCAGCAGTTACTCGATGGGGCTGACCTACGAGCAGTACTTC; cdr3_aa: CASSYSMGLTYEQYF
j_call: TRBJ2-3; clone_size: many; v_call: TRBV20-1; d_call: TRBD2; cdr3_nt: TGCAGTGCTAGAGACGCTAGCGGGGCTGCAGATACGCAGTATTTT; cdr3_aa: CSARDASGAADTQYF
j_call: TRBJ1-1; clone_size: many; v_call: TRBV19; d_call: .; cdr3_nt: TGTGCCAGTAGTATTTGGGGGAATGAAGCTTTCTTT; cdr3_aa: CASSIWGNEAFF
j_call: TRBJ1-1; clone_size: many; v_call: TRBV24-1; d_call: TRBD1; cdr3_nt: TGTGCCACCAGAGGGACAGGGGGGGTCACTGAAGCTTTCTTT; cdr3_aa: CATRGTGGVTEAFF
j_call: TRBJ1-1; clone_size: .; v_call: TRBV28; d_call: .; cdr3_nt: TGTGCCAGCAGTTCCCAATTGGGACAAGCTCACAAAGCTTTCTTT; cdr3_aa: CASSSQLGQAHKAFF
j_call: TRBJ2-1; clone_size: many; v_call: TRBV20-1; d_call: .; cdr3_nt: TGCAGTGCTAGTGGGGGGGGGGCCCTCTATGAGCAGTTCTTC; cdr3_aa: CSASGGGALYEQFF
j_call: TRBJ2-1; clone_size: many; v_call: TRBV3-1; d_call: .; cdr3_nt: TGTGCCAGCAGCCAAGGTATAAGCTCCTACAATGAGCAGTTCTTC; cdr3_aa: CASSQGISSYNEQFF
j_call: TRBJ2-1; clone_size: .; v_call: TRBV5-1; d_call: .; cdr3_nt: TGCGCCAGCAGCTTGGTAGCGGCGAGCTCCTACAATGAGCAGTTCTTC; cdr3_aa: CASSLVAASSYNEQFF
j_call: TRBJ1-3; clone_size: .; v_call: TRBV15; d_call: .; cdr3_nt: TGTGCCACCAGCAGAGATCGGTCAATTACTGGAAACACCATATATTTT; cdr3_aa: CATSRDRSITGNTIYF
j_call: TRBJ1-1; clone_size: many; v_call: TRBV5-1; d_call: .; cdr3_nt: TGCGCCAGCAGCTTGCCAGGACCTAACACTGAAGCTTTCTTT; cdr3_aa: CASSLPGPNTEAFF
j_call: TRBJ1-4; clone_size: .; v_call: TRBV7-9; d_call: TRBD1; cdr3_nt: TGTGCCAGCAGCTTGAAACAGGGGGCCACGGAAAAACTGTTTTTT; cdr3_aa: CASSLKQGATEKLFF
j_call: TRBJ1-1; clone_size: few; v_call: TRBV7-9; d_call: .; cdr3_nt: TGTGCCAGCAGCTTAGATCTGGTAGGGGAGGCTTTCTTT; cdr3_aa: CASSLDLVGEAFF
j_call: TRBJ1-2; clone_size: .; v_call: TRBV5-1; d_call: .; cdr3_nt: TGCGCCAGCAGCTTACCAGGGGCAGGTGGCTACACCTTC; cdr3_aa: CASSLPGAGGYTF
j_call: TRBJ2-5; clone_size: .; v_call: TRBV25-1; d_call: TRBD2; cdr3_nt: TGTGCCAGCAGTGAAGGGGGGACTAGCGGGGGACAAGAGACCCAGTACTTC; cdr3_aa: CASSEGGTSGGQETQYF
j_call: TRBJ2-7; clone_size: .; v_call: TRBV2; d_call: TRBD2; cdr3_nt: TGTGCCAGCAGTGCCTCGACTAGCGGAACCTACGAGCAGTACTTC; cdr3_aa: CASSASTSGTYEQYF
j_call: TRBJ1-1; clone_size: many; v_call: TRBV10-3; d_call: .; cdr3_nt: TGTGCCATCAGCCCTGGTATTAACACTGAAGCTTTCTTT; cdr3_aa: CAISPGINTEAFF
j_call: TRBJ1-5; clone_size: many; v_call: TRBV6-1; d_call: .; cdr3_nt: TGTGCCAGCCAGGGCAATCAGCCCCAGCATTTT; cdr3_aa: CASQGNQPQHF
j_call: TRBJ1-5; clone_size: .; v_call: TRBV6-5; d_call: TRBD1; cdr3_nt: TGTGCCAGCAGTGCCTCGACAGGGTGGGGCAATCAGCCCCAGCATTTT; cdr3_aa: CASSASTGWGNQPQHF
j_call: TRBJ2-7; clone_size: many; v_call: TRBV4-2; d_call: .; cdr3_nt: TGTGCCAGCAGCCCCCGGGGGCAATACGAGCAGTACTTC; cdr3_aa: CASSPRGQYEQYF
j_call: TRBJ2-5; clone_size: .; v_call: TRBV29-1; d_call: TRBD1; cdr3_nt: TGCAGCGTTGAAGCCGGCAGGGGGCGGGAAGAGACCCAGTACTTC; cdr3_aa: CSVEAGRGREETQYF
j_call: TRBJ2-5; clone_size: many; v_call: TRBV7-2; d_call: .; cdr3_nt: TGTGCCAGCAGCTTAGAAGTCGGACGGGGGAGTGTGGAGACCCAGTACTTC; cdr3_aa: CASSLEVGRGSVETQYF
j_call: TRBJ1-2; clone_size: .; v_call: TRBV11-2; d_call: .; cdr3_nt: TGTGCCAGCAGCGCTCAAGACCGGGCCGGCTACACCTTC; cdr3_aa: CASSAQDRAGYTF
j_call: TRBJ2-1; clone_size: many; v_call: TRBV20-1; d_call: .; cdr3_nt: TGCAGTGCTTCCACCACGGGGCGGAATGAGCAGTTCTTC; cdr3_aa: CSASTTGRNEQFF